These 13 T cell receptor beta chains share one sample of origin, sequenced in a study of cytomegalovirus exposure and HLA in healthy donors. Primers for the PCR totalled 60 Vbeta and 13 Jbeta. Here immunoSEQ multiplex PCR was the method, and the copy in TCRdb shows in-frame clones only, minus some. The sample holds under 200,000 clones, roughly 80% seen once. Sample: PBMCs. The receptors shown here come from a male donor in good health and CMV-seropositive.

The chain employs TRBV7-9 and TRBJ1-3; 8 positions agree with TRBD1. Trimming at V came to 5 bases and at J to 2 bases, leaving 2 bases not matched to a gene. Germline V gene sequence: CDR1 SEHNR, CDR2 FQNEAQ (reference sequence). The CDR3 sequence is 14 residues long. As DNA, the CDR3 is TGTGCCAGCAGCCGGACAGGGACTGGAAACACCATATATTTT. This sequence encodes CASSRTGTGNTIYF.

The gene calls are TRBV30 and TRBJ2-6; possibly TRBD2 for D (5 bases). Germline CDR1 reads GTSNPN; CDR2 reads SVGIG (reference sequence). The ends were cut back, 5 bases at V and 0 bases at J, with 5 bases in the middle. CDR3 length equals 13 residues. CDR3 loop: CAWGLSGANVLTF. CDR3 DNA sequence: TGTGCCTGGGGACTCTCTGGGGCCAACGTCCTGACTTTC.

This sequence joins TRBV7-2 and TRBJ2-3; TRBD1 might be the D (5 bases). The germline V gene has CDR1 SGHTA and CDR2 FQGNSA. V lost 1 base and J 5 bases, leaving 7 bases between the germline ends. The CDR3 length is 13 residues. DNA of the CDR3: TGTGCCAGCAGCTTAGGGGGCCAAGATACGCAGTATTTT. This sequence encodes CASSLGGQDTQYF.

V and J are TRBV2 and TRBJ1-5; 8 nucleotides line up with TRBD1. The CDR3 runs 15 residues. The junction had 8 bases not matched to a gene; V was cut back by 4 bases and J by 6 bases. Germline values: CDR1 SNHLY, CDR2 FYNNEI. CDR3 protein: CASSVDRAGFQPQHF. DNA of the CDR3: TGTGCCAGCAGTGTGGACAGGGCTGGTTTTCAGCCCCAGCATTTT.

The chain is built from TRBV5-1 and TRBJ2-2; 9 bases fit TRBD1. The V segment lost 6 bases and the J segment 5 bases; nucleotides outside the gene matches: 8. The CDR3 is 15 amino acids. Germline V gene lookup returns CDR1 SGHRS and CDR2 YFSETQ. For the CDR3, the DNA is TGCGCCAGCATACCCGGGACAGGGCGGACCGGGGAGCTGTTTTTT. Its translation: CASIPGTGRTGELFF. Complete variable domain (other parts from reference TRBV5-1 and TRBJ2-2): KAGVTQTPRYLIKTRGQQVTLSCSPISGHRSVSWYQQTPGQGLQFLFEYFSETQRNKGNFPGRFSGRQFSNSRSEMNVSTLELGDSALYLCASIPGTGRTGELFFGEGSRLTVL.

The CDR3, as DNA: TGTGCCAGCAGCCCCCCGACAGGGAGGCCAACTGAAGCTTTCTTT. Protein: CASSPPTGRPTEAFF. V gene TRBV5-4 combines with J gene TRBJ1-1; TRBD1 matches 7 bases. The trim removed 4 bases at V and 5 bases at J, leaving 11 bases unmatched. Germline V CDR1 and CDR2: SGHNT, YYREEE (reference sequence). The CDR3 covers 15 residues. The full variable domain, rest sourced from reference TRBV5-4 and TRBJ1-1, is ETGVTQSPTHLIKTRGQQVTLRCSSQSGHNTVSWYQQALGQGPQFIFQYYREEENGRGNFPPRFSGLQFPNYSSELNVNALELDDSALYLCASSPPTGRPTEAFFGQGTRLTVV.

The J gene is TRBJ2-2, the V gene TRBV4-3, with TRBD1 identical over 7 bases. This CDR3 contains 15 residues. Germline V gene data show CDR1 as LGHNA and CDR2 as YSLEER. V dropped 2 bases and J dropped 7; count of bases not matched to a gene: 7. The CDR3 DNA sequence: TGCGCCAGCAGCCAAAAAGGGGGCCGGAACGGGGAGCTGTTTTTT. It encodes CASSQKGGRNGELFF.

This clone was recorded a few times. V gene TRBV4-1 combines with J gene TRBJ1-2; TRBD1 might be the D (6 bases). Germline lookup yields CDR1 MGHRA and CDR2 YSYEKL. V was trimmed by 1 base and J by 5 bases, leaving 17 bases between them. The CDR3 consists of 16 residues. CDR3 sequence: CASSQGYGRQDYGYTF. In DNA form, the CDR3 reads TGCGCCAGCAGCCAAGGTTACGGTAGACAGGATTATGGCTACACCTTC.

This clone has only a few counts. This chain links TRBV10-3 with TRBJ1-2; 8 bases map to TRBD1. J was trimmed by 3 bases and V by 3 bases; bases with no gene match: 15. Germline V gene data show CDR1 as ENHRY and CDR2 as SYGVKD. The CDR3 spans 18 residues. The CDR3 DNA reads TGTGCCATCAGTGAAATAGGGGACAGGACGGGTGTGGACTATGGCTACACCTTC. This gives the protein CAISEIGDRTGVDYGYTF.

This clone was seen a handful of times. The gene calls are TRBV6-5 and TRBJ1-5; 9 bases line up with TRBD1. CDR1 and CDR2 (germline): MNHEY, SVGAGI. The CDR3 is 14 residues long. The V gene end was trimmed by 5 bases and the J gene end by 6 bases; junction bases not matched to a gene: 5. The DNA for the CDR3 is TGTGCCAGCAGTGGGGACAGGGTAGGTCAGCCCCAGCATTTT. This translates into CASSGDRVGQPQHF.

V and J are TRBV7-8 and TRBJ2-7, with 7 bases aligning to TRBD2. This CDR3 is built from 16 residues. CDR1 and CDR2 (germline): SGHVS, FQNEAQ. The trim removed 5 bases at V and 2 bases at J, leaving 12 bases unmatched. Here the CDR3 reads CASSVGRSGVPYEQYF. CDR3 nucleotide sequence: TGTGCCAGCAGCGTTGGGCGCAGCGGGGTCCCCTACGAGCAGTACTTC.

The rearrangement links TRBV6-1 to TRBJ1-5; D might be TRBD1 (5 bases). Trimming removed 10 bases at V and 0 bases at J, with 10 bases between. Germline-derived CDR1 and CDR2 are MNHNS and SASEGT. The CDR3 extends over 13 amino acids. CDR3 DNA sequence: TGTGCCACCCGGGGGGATAGCAATCAGCCCCAGCATTTT. Translation: CATRGDSNQPQHF.

This sequence joins TRBV7-2 and TRBJ2-4; 12 positions agree with TRBD2. The CDR3 spans 15 residues. Looked up from germline, CDR1 is SGHTA and CDR2 is FQGNSA. Unmatched junction bases numbered 3, after V lost 5 bases and J lost 4 bases. CDR3 region: CASSTLAGGKNIQYF. The CDR3 coding sequence is TGTGCCAGCAGCACACTAGCGGGGGGTAAAAACATTCAGTACTTC.